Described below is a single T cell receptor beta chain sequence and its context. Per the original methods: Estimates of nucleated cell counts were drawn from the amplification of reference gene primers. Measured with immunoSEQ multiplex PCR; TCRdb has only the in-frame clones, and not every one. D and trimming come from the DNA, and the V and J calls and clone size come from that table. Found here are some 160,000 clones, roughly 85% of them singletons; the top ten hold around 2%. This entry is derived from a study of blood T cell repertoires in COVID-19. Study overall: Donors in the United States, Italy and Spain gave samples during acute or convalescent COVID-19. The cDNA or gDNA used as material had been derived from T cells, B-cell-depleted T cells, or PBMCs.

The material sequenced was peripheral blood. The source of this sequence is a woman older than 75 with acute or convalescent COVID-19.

As DNA, the CDR3 is TGTGCCATCAGTGGTACAGGGAACACTGAAGCTTTCTTT. Translating it yields CAISGTGNTEAFF. This chain links TRBV10-3 with TRBJ1-1; the D gene is possibly TRBD1 (5 bases). The length of the CDR3 is 13 residues. The ends were cut back, 4 bases at V and 1 base at J, with 7 bases in the middle. Germline V CDR1 and CDR2: ENHRY, SYGVKD.